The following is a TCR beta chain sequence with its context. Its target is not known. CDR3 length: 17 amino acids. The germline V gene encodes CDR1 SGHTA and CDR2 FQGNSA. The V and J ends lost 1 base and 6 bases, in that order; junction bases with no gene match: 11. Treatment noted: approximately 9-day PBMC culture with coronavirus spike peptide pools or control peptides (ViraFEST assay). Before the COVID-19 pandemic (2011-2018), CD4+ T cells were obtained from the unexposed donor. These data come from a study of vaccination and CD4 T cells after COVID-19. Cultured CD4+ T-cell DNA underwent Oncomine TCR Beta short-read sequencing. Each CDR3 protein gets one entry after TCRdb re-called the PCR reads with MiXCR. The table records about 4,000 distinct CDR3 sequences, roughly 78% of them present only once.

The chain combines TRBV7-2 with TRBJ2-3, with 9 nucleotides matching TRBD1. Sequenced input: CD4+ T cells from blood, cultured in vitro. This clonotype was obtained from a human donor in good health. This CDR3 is CASSLVGTGFIWDTQYF. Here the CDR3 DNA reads TGTGCCAGCAGCTTAGTGGGGACAGGGTTTATTTGGGATACGCAGTATTTT.